A single sample is the source of the 9 T cell receptor beta chains below, sequenced in a study of PD-1 blockade in classical Hodgkin lymphoma. TCRdb's table, derived via immunoSEQ multiplex PCR, lists solely in-frame clones and lacks some. The data show about 46,000 clones, around three quarters seen once. Exposure to brentuximab vedotin varied, and each patient had relapsed following autologous stem cell transplantation. This specimen consisted of peripheral blood mononuclear cells (PBMCs), obtained before the second cycle of nivolumab. The receptor set was obtained from a human donor with classical Hodgkin lymphoma.

The chain is built from TRBV5-4 and TRBJ2-3; tentative D call: TRBD1 (5 bases). Germline V gene data show CDR1 as SGHNT and CDR2 as YYREEE (reference sequence). Trimming took off 1 base at V and 6 bases at J, with 9 bases between the two ends. This CDR3 has 13 residues. The CDR3 is CASSLPGKDTQYF. The CDR3 DNA is TGTGCCAGCAGCTTGCCAGGGAAGGATACGCAGTATTTT.

Comments on this clone: Relative to the germline gene, one junction end is altered; a read error may explain this. The chain has TRBV7-7 and TRBJ2-2; tentatively, D is TRBD1 (6 bases). Germline-derived CDR1 and CDR2 are SSHAT and FNYEAQ (reference sequence). The CDR3 has 12 residues. This chain's CDR3 is CASSPGAGELFF. CDR3 DNA: TGTGCTAGCAGCCCAGGGGCCGGGGAGCTGTTTTTT.

The rearrangement uses TRBV10-1 and TRBJ1-1; D is uncertain. The CDR3 consists of 12 residues. The ends were cut back, 5 bases at V and 5 bases at J, with 9 bases in the middle. Per germline, CDR1 WNHNN and CDR2 SYGVQD (reference sequence). The CDR3 reads CASSKWGTEAFF. In DNA form, the CDR3 reads TGCGCCAGCAGTAAGTGGGGAACTGAAGCTTTCTTT.

The CDR3 sequence: CASSAGGAYPLGQFF. The CDR3 region has the DNA TGTGCCAGCTCGGCCGGGGGGGCTTACCCCCTCGGGCAGTTCTTC. V usage is TRBV9 and J usage is TRBJ2-1, with TRBD2 identical over 8 bases. CDR3 length: 15 amino acids. V gave up 7 bases and J gave up 12 bases; unmatched junction bases: 18. From germline, CDR1 is SGDLS and CDR2 YYNGEE.

The J gene is TRBJ2-3, the V gene TRBV10-3; 12 bases align to TRBD2. Trimming at V came to 3 bases and at J to 3 bases, leaving 1 base not matched to a gene. From germline, CDR1 is ENHRY and CDR2 SYGVKD. This CDR3 comprises 15 residues. Here the CDR3 DNA reads TGTGCCATCAGTGAAGGGACTAGCGGGACAGATACGCAGTATTTT. It codes for CAISEGTSGTDTQYF.

The chain links TRBV6-5 to TRBJ1-2, with 7 nucleotides matching TRBD1. Losses at the gene ends were 2 bases for V and 6 bases for J; bases not matched to a gene: 6. Germline lookup yields CDR1 MNHEY and CDR2 SVGAGI. CDR3 length: 14 residues. CDR3 bases: TGTGCCAGCAGTTACCGAACAGGGGAGGATGGCTACACCTTC. Its protein is CASSYRTGEDGYTF.

This rearrangement joins TRBV19 to TRBJ2-5; TRBD1 or TRBD2 may be the D gene (5 bases each). Germline assignment: CDR1 LNHDA and CDR2 SQIVND (reference sequence). The CDR3 extends over 15 amino acids. V was trimmed by 2 bases and J by 4 bases, leaving 14 bases between them. The CDR3 DNA reads as TGTGCCAGTAGTATATCGGGACGAGATAGAGAGACCCAGTACTTC. Amino acid sequence: CASSISGRDRETQYF.

V usage is TRBV9 and J usage is TRBJ1-6; no clear D. Germline CDR1 is SGDLS and CDR2 is YYNGEE. The CDR3 runs 15 residues. The V gene lost 0 bases and the J gene lost 4 bases, with 8 bases spanning the gap. The CDR3, as DNA: TGTGCCAGCAGCGTAGGACGAGGTTATAATTCACCCCTCCACTTT. Its protein product is CASSVGRGYNSPLHF.

The rearrangement uses TRBV6-5 and TRBJ2-1, with a tentative D call TRBD2 (6 bases). The CDR3 sequence is 16 residues long. V was cut by 0 bases and J by 5 bases, with 14 bases left in between. Germline values: CDR1 MNHEY, CDR2 SVGAGI. CDR3: CASSYSSGTSDNEQFF. CDR3 coding DNA: TGTGCCAGCAGTTACTCGTCCGGGACTTCGGACAATGAGCAGTTCTTC.